The 2 T cell receptor beta chains reported below all come from one sample, sequenced in a study of T cells of healthy individuals. TCRdb processed the 5' RACE reads anew with MiXCR; each CDR3 protein has one entry. The sample includes 40,000 to 60,000 distinct CDR3 sequences, roughly 14% of them seen just once. These receptors all stem from a human donor in good health.

This chain joins TRBV7-2 and TRBJ2-2; the D gene is possibly TRBD2 (7 bases). Germline V CDR1 and CDR2: SGHTA, FQGNSA. The CDR3 totals 16 residues. V lost 4 bases and J lost 4, with 16 bases in between. In nucleotides, the CDR3 is TGTGCCAGCAGCTCACCGGGGGGCCTCCCCACCGGGGAGCTGTTTTTT. Encoded protein: CASSSPGGLPTGELFF.

This clonotype appeared many times. V usage is TRBV2 and J usage is TRBJ1-6; D gene uncertain. V gave up 9 bases and J gave up 5 bases, with 11 bases separating them. The CDR3 is 13 residues long. The germline V gene has CDR1 SNHLY and CDR2 FYNNEI. CDR3 sequence (DNA): TGTGCCAGAAGGACGGAGAATAATTCACCCCTCCACTTT. Its translation: CARRTENNSPLHF. Full variable domain (missing parts from reference TRBV2 and TRBJ1-6): EPEVTQTPSHQVTQMGQEVILRCVPISNHLYFYWYRQILGQKVEFLVSFYNNEISEKSEIFDDQFSVERPDGSNFTLKIRSTKLEDSAMYFCARRTENNSPLHFGNGTRLTVT.